The T cell receptor beta chain described here comes from a study of T cell responses to AZD1222 COVID-19 vaccine. Regarding the study as a whole: Reportedly, nearly half the spike-specific TCRs target unmutated variant regions. White British people made up most donors, females outnumbered males, and clonal diversity was possibly underestimated.

The germline V gene encodes CDR1 SEHNR and CDR2 FQNEAQ (reference sequence). CDR3 length equals 15 residues. The J segment lost 5 bases and the V segment lost 1 base, leaving 7 bases of the junction unmatched. Clones were read by immunoSEQ multiplex PCR, and TCRdb kept only the in-frame ones, dropping some. Found here are 110,000 to 150,000 clones, 90% to 95% of them singletons; the top ten hold 12%. This clone has ten or more counts. Antigen unknown. This receptor was identified in an adult who had recovered from COVID-19. The source was peripheral blood, collected after recovery from COVID-19. The chain is built from TRBV7-9 and TRBJ2-7; 8 nucleotides agree with TRBD1. The CDR3 bases are TGTGCCAGCAGCTTAGTCGGGACAGGCGCCCACGAGCAGTACTTC. It translates to CASSLVGTGAHEQYF.